The rows below give T cell receptor beta chains drawn from one sample of a study of blood T cell repertoires in COVID-19. Sequenced by immunoSEQ multiplex PCR; TCRdb stores in-frame clones only, minus some. The sample carries 110,000 to 150,000 clones, around four fifths recorded once. The sample taken for sequencing was PBMCs or T cells enriched from blood (not recorded which). Receptors originate from a woman aged 40 to 50 who had recovered from COVID-19. Both conserved end residues are part of each CDR3. The order of the fields is D gene, V gene, J gene, clone size, CDR3 protein, CDR3 DNA. The D gene is left open where the match is weak. Clone size is not always given. Where it is, it says once, few, many or a class for expanded clones.

d_gene: NA; v_gene: TRBV19; j_gene: TRBJ2-2; abundance: NA; CDR3aa: CASSGNTGELFF; CDR3nt: TGTGCCAGTTCAGGGAACACCGGGGAGCTGTTTTTT
d_gene: TRBD1; v_gene: TRBV11-2; j_gene: TRBJ1-5; abundance: NA; CDR3aa: CASSPTGVGDQPQHF; CDR3nt: TGTGCCAGCAGCCCGACAGGGGTGGGTGATCAGCCCCAGCATTTT
d_gene: TRBD1; v_gene: TRBV5-6; j_gene: TRBJ2-7; abundance: NA; CDR3aa: CASSLSPDRVYEQYF; CDR3nt: TGTGCCAGCAGCTTGTCGCCCGACAGGGTCTACGAGCAGTACTTC
d_gene: NA; v_gene: TRBV5-1; j_gene: TRBJ1-1; abundance: NA; CDR3aa: CASSLGGQLNTEAFF; CDR3nt: TGCGCCAGCAGCTTAGGTGGACAGCTGAACACTGAAGCTTTCTTT
d_gene: NA; v_gene: TRBV7-9; j_gene: TRBJ1-1; abundance: NA; CDR3aa: CASSFAPRDTGEAFF; CDR3nt: TGTGCCAGCAGCTTTGCCCCCCGGGACACTGGAGAAGCTTTCTTT
d_gene: TRBD2; v_gene: TRBV7-9; j_gene: TRBJ2-5; abundance: NA; CDR3aa: CASISSGRETQYF; CDR3nt: TGTGCCAGCATCTCCAGCGGGAGAGAGACCCAGTACTTC
d_gene: TRBD1; v_gene: TRBV5-4; j_gene: TRBJ1-5; abundance: NA; CDR3aa: CASSPGTGSNQPQHF; CDR3nt: TGTGCCAGCAGCCCAGGGACAGGGAGCAATCAGCCCCAGCATTTT
d_gene: NA; v_gene: TRBV5-1; j_gene: TRBJ1-2; abundance: few; CDR3aa: CATKPNSGTTNYGYTF; CDR3nt: TGCGCCACCAAACCCAACTCCGGGACAACTAACTATGGCTACACCTTC
d_gene: NA; v_gene: TRBV5-1; j_gene: TRBJ1-4; abundance: NA; CDR3aa: CASSSGTPNEKLFF; CDR3nt: TGCGCCAGCAGCTCCGGGACACCTAATGAAAAACTGTTTTTT
d_gene: NA; v_gene: TRBV29-1; j_gene: TRBJ1-3; abundance: few; CDR3aa: CSVGGTSTSGNTIYF; CDR3nt: TGCAGCGTTGGGGGGACTTCGACCTCTGGAAACACCATATATTTT
d_gene: TRBD1; v_gene: TRBV2; j_gene: TRBJ1-6; abundance: few; CDR3aa: CASSGQGQANNSPLHF; CDR3nt: TGTGCCAGCAGCGGACAGGGGCAGGCGAATAATTCACCCCTCCACTTT
d_gene: TRBD2; v_gene: TRBV6-5; j_gene: TRBJ2-5; abundance: NA; CDR3aa: CASSYGAGGYQETQYF; CDR3nt: TGTGCCAGCAGTTACGGAGCGGGGGGGTACCAAGAGACCCAGTACTTC
d_gene: NA; v_gene: TRBV19; j_gene: TRBJ2-5; abundance: medium-sized; CDR3aa: CASSATGRTETQYF; CDR3nt: TGTGCCAGTAGTGCTACAGGGCGTACGGAGACCCAGTACTTC
d_gene: TRBD1; v_gene: TRBV18; j_gene: TRBJ2-1; abundance: NA; CDR3aa: CASSPGRDSNEQFF; CDR3nt: TGTGCCAGCTCACCTGGCAGGGACAGCAATGAGCAGTTCTTC
d_gene: TRBD1; v_gene: TRBV18; j_gene: TRBJ1-2; abundance: NA; CDR3aa: CASSTGPTGGPYGYTF; CDR3nt: TGTGCCAGCTCCACGGGGCCGACAGGGGGCCCCTATGGCTACACCTTC
d_gene: NA; v_gene: TRBV7-2; j_gene: TRBJ1-6; abundance: NA; CDR3aa: CASSLTGLPLHF; CDR3nt: TGTGCCAGCAGCTTAACGGGTTTACCCCTCCACTTT
d_gene: NA; v_gene: TRBV7-6; j_gene: TRBJ1-2; abundance: NA; CDR3aa: CASSPTATGSDGYTF; CDR3nt: TGTGCCAGCAGCCCCACGGCTACAGGGTCAGATGGCTACACCTTC
d_gene: NA; v_gene: TRBV3-1/TRBV3-2; j_gene: TRBJ1-2; abundance: NA; CDR3aa: CASSQDRNREYGYTF; CDR3nt: TGTGCCAGCAGCCAAGATAGGAACAGGGAGTATGGCTACACCTTC
d_gene: NA; v_gene: TRBV20-1; j_gene: TRBJ1-2; abundance: NA; CDR3aa: CSAPRRGGYTF; CDR3nt: TGCAGTGCCCCGCGCAGGGGCGGCTACACCTTC
d_gene: NA; v_gene: TRBV19; j_gene: TRBJ1-5; abundance: NA; CDR3aa: CASSLQGRGNQPQHF; CDR3nt: TGTGCCAGTAGTCTCCAGGGCAGGGGAAATCAGCCCCAGCATTTT
d_gene: TRBD1; v_gene: TRBV7-9; j_gene: TRBJ1-1; abundance: NA; CDR3aa: CASSQGGTEAFF; CDR3nt: TGTGCCAGCAGCCAGGGGGGCACTGAAGCTTTCTTT
d_gene: NA; v_gene: TRBV7-9; j_gene: TRBJ2-5; abundance: NA; CDR3aa: CASSSFRQVQETQYF; CDR3nt: TGTGCCAGCAGCTCATTCCGACAGGTCCAAGAGACCCAGTACTTC
d_gene: TRBD1; v_gene: TRBV29-1; j_gene: TRBJ1-2; abundance: NA; CDR3aa: CSVEEIGTGNYGYTF; CDR3nt: TGCAGCGTTGAAGAGATCGGGACAGGAAACTATGGCTACACCTTC
d_gene: NA; v_gene: TRBV10-3; j_gene: TRBJ2-1; abundance: NA; CDR3aa: CAIGKTGSEQFF; CDR3nt: TGTGCCATCGGAAAAACAGGGAGTGAGCAGTTCTTC
d_gene: TRBD2; v_gene: TRBV7-9; j_gene: TRBJ2-1; abundance: NA; CDR3aa: CASSMTSGGNNEQFF; CDR3nt: TGTGCCAGCAGCATGACTAGCGGGGGGAACAATGAGCAGTTCTTC
d_gene: TRBD2; v_gene: TRBV2; j_gene: TRBJ2-2; abundance: NA; CDR3aa: CASTVPGLAGDGNTGELFF; CDR3nt: TGTGCCAGCACTGTTCCGGGACTAGCGGGAGATGGCAACACCGGGGAGCTGTTTTTT
d_gene: TRBD1; v_gene: TRBV29-1; j_gene: TRBJ1-2; abundance: few; CDR3aa: CSAANDRGHVDYGYTF; CDR3nt: TGCAGCGCTGCGAACGACAGGGGGCACGTGGACTATGGCTACACCTTC
d_gene: TRBD2; v_gene: TRBV7-8; j_gene: TRBJ2-3; abundance: NA; CDR3aa: CASSAGTSGTQYF; CDR3nt: TGTGCCAGCAGCGCGGGGACTAGCGGTACGCAGTATTTT
d_gene: NA; v_gene: TRBV30; j_gene: TRBJ1-1; abundance: NA; CDR3aa: CACSPSLGWTEAFF; CDR3nt: TGTGCCTGTTCGCCGTCCCTCGGGTGGACTGAAGCTTTCTTT
d_gene: TRBD1; v_gene: TRBV5-1; j_gene: TRBJ1-1; abundance: NA; CDR3aa: CASSPRTGGSNTEAFF; CDR3nt: TGCGCCAGCAGCCCTCGGACAGGGGGCTCAAACACTGAAGCTTTCTTT
d_gene: NA; v_gene: TRBV3-1/TRBV3-2; j_gene: TRBJ2-7; abundance: NA; CDR3aa: CASSRGAGEQYF; CDR3nt: TGTGCCAGCAGCCGAGGGGCGGGGGAGCAGTACTTC
d_gene: TRBD2; v_gene: TRBV6-5; j_gene: TRBJ2-2; abundance: NA; CDR3aa: CASSYGTSDWVGELFF; CDR3nt: TGTGCCAGCAGTTACGGGACTAGCGATTGGGTCGGGGAGCTGTTTTTT
d_gene: TRBD1; v_gene: TRBV6-5; j_gene: TRBJ1-1; abundance: NA; CDR3aa: CASSSQGSYYEAFF; CDR3nt: TGTGCCAGCAGCTCACAGGGGTCGTACTATGAAGCTTTCTTT
d_gene: NA; v_gene: TRBV24-1; j_gene: TRBJ2-1; abundance: NA; CDR3aa: CATRVPIRSSYNEQFF; CDR3nt: TGTGCCACCAGGGTGCCGATACGGAGCTCCTACAATGAGCAGTTCTTC
d_gene: TRBD1; v_gene: TRBV7-6; j_gene: TRBJ2-5; abundance: NA; CDR3aa: CASSLVVLRVGTDQETQYF; CDR3nt: TGTGCCAGCAGCTTAGTCGTCCTCCGGGTCGGGACAGATCAAGAGACCCAGTACTTC
d_gene: TRBD1; v_gene: TRBV6-5; j_gene: TRBJ2-2; abundance: NA; CDR3aa: CASSYWGQGDTGELFF; CDR3nt: TGTGCCAGCAGTTACTGGGGTCAGGGGGACACCGGGGAGCTGTTTTTT
d_gene: NA; v_gene: TRBV30; j_gene: TRBJ1-4; abundance: NA; CDR3aa: CAWAPVDSTNEKLFF; CDR3nt: TGTGCCTGGGCCCCGGTGGACTCAACTAATGAAAAACTGTTTTTT
d_gene: TRBD2; v_gene: TRBV18; j_gene: TRBJ2-1; abundance: NA; CDR3aa: CASSPPSGARNEQFF; CDR3nt: TGTGCCAGCTCACCACCGAGCGGGGCGCGGAATGAGCAGTTCTTC
d_gene: NA; v_gene: TRBV15; j_gene: TRBJ1-3; abundance: NA; CDR3aa: CATSREHYSGNTIYF; CDR3nt: TGTGCCACCAGCAGAGAACACTACTCTGGAAACACCATATATTTT
d_gene: TRBD1; v_gene: TRBV18; j_gene: TRBJ2-2; abundance: NA; CDR3aa: CASSLGTGSNTGELFF; CDR3nt: TGTGCCAGCTCACTTGGGACAGGATCGAACACCGGGGAGCTGTTTTTT
d_gene: TRBD2; v_gene: TRBV6-1; j_gene: TRBJ2-1; abundance: NA; CDR3aa: CASSEAVGAGLDEQFF; CDR3nt: TGTGCCAGCAGTGAAGCGGTGGGAGCGGGATTGGATGAGCAGTTCTTC
d_gene: TRBD1; v_gene: TRBV10-3; j_gene: TRBJ1-5; abundance: NA; CDR3aa: CAISVQVGQGAVQPQHF; CDR3nt: TGTGCCATCAGTGTTCAGGTTGGGCAGGGGGCAGTTCAGCCCCAGCATTTT
d_gene: NA; v_gene: TRBV7-9; j_gene: TRBJ2-2; abundance: NA; CDR3aa: CASSLEEFRGGELFF; CDR3nt: TGTGCCAGCAGCTTAGAGGAATTCAGGGGCGGGGAGCTGTTTTTT
d_gene: NA; v_gene: TRBV11-3; j_gene: TRBJ2-1; abundance: once; CDR3aa: CASSLDDNYEQFF; CDR3nt: TGTGCCAGCAGCTTAGATGATAACTATGAGCAGTTCTTC
d_gene: TRBD2; v_gene: TRBV6-1; j_gene: TRBJ2-1; abundance: NA; CDR3aa: CASSDPILAGVFGEQFF; CDR3nt: TGTGCCAGCAGTGACCCTATACTAGCGGGAGTCTTTGGTGAGCAGTTCTTC
d_gene: TRBD2; v_gene: TRBV2; j_gene: TRBJ2-6; abundance: NA; CDR3aa: CASSGWGRAHSGANVLTF; CDR3nt: TGTGCCAGCAGTGGGTGGGGGAGGGCCCACTCTGGGGCCAACGTCCTGACTTTC
d_gene: NA; v_gene: TRBV2; j_gene: TRBJ2-7; abundance: NA; CDR3aa: CASSAGTTEFNEQYF; CDR3nt: TGTGCCAGCAGTGCTGGCACAACAGAATTTAACGAGCAGTACTTC
d_gene: NA; v_gene: TRBV5-8; j_gene: TRBJ1-1; abundance: NA; CDR3aa: CASSRWPERTEAFF; CDR3nt: TGTGCCAGCAGCCGTTGGCCAGAGCGAACTGAAGCTTTCTTT
d_gene: TRBD2; v_gene: TRBV7-6; j_gene: TRBJ2-2; abundance: NA; CDR3aa: CASSLKRGANTGELFF; CDR3nt: TGTGCCAGCAGCTTGAAGCGGGGGGCGAACACCGGGGAGCTGTTTTTT
d_gene: TRBD1; v_gene: TRBV10-3; j_gene: TRBJ1-5; abundance: NA; CDR3aa: CAIGQGIDQPQHF; CDR3nt: TGTGCCATCGGACAGGGGATAGATCAGCCCCAGCATTTT
d_gene: TRBD1; v_gene: TRBV7-6; j_gene: TRBJ1-2; abundance: few; CDR3aa: CASSLDGTGPSGGYTF; CDR3nt: TGTGCCAGCAGCTTAGATGGGACAGGGCCCTCAGGAGGCTACACCTTC
d_gene: TRBD2; v_gene: TRBV18; j_gene: TRBJ2-6; abundance: NA; CDR3aa: CASSHWSGDSGANVLTF; CDR3nt: TGTGCCAGCTCCCACTGGAGCGGGGACTCTGGGGCCAACGTCCTGACTTTC
d_gene: TRBD2; v_gene: TRBV28; j_gene: TRBJ2-1; abundance: NA; CDR3aa: CASSFLRVAGGPSYNEQFF; CDR3nt: TGTGCCAGCAGTTTCCTTCGGGTAGCGGGAGGGCCCTCCTACAATGAGCAGTTCTTC
d_gene: NA; v_gene: TRBV12-3/TRBV12-4; j_gene: TRBJ1-3; abundance: NA; CDR3aa: CASSFNLGNTIYF; CDR3nt: TGTGCCAGCAGTTTTAATCTGGGAAACACCATATATTTT
d_gene: NA; v_gene: TRBV5-5; j_gene: TRBJ2-7; abundance: NA; CDR3aa: CASSLEQEQYF; CDR3nt: TGTGCCAGCAGCTTGGAACAGGAGCAGTACTTC